This T cell receptor (beta chain) was profiled in a study of T cell changes during pregnancy in multiple sclerosis. This table comes from immunoSEQ multiplex PCR, and its TCRdb copy is limited to in-frame clones, with some not included. The repertoire has over 55,000 clones, roughly 88% of them found once; the top ten carry 9.5%. V lost 7 bases, J lost 3 bases, and 9 bases stayed unmatched. Germline V gene data show CDR1 as LNHDA and CDR2 as SQIVND (reference sequence). The CDR3 has 15 amino acids. This clonotype originated in a female donor in good health, enrolled as a control in a pregnancy study. Sequenced here: peripheral blood, sampled after pregnancy. This chain connects TRBV19 to TRBJ2-4; 7 positions agree with TRBD1. This chain's CDR3 is CASTKGAVGKNIQYF. In DNA form, the CDR3 reads TGTGCCAGTACCAAGGGGGCGGTTGGCAAAAACATTCAGTACTTC.